The entry below gives a single T cell receptor beta chain sequence along with its context. TCRdb's copy holds only in-frame clones and misses some; the assay was immunoSEQ multiplex PCR. This sample carries around 49,000 clones, 92% of them seen once, and the ten largest clones take about 0.6%. The CDR3 spans 15 residues. Looked up from germline, CDR1 is MNHNS and CDR2 is SASEGT. Unmatched junction bases numbered 11, after V lost 8 bases and J lost 9 bases. These data are taken from a study of T cell changes during pregnancy in multiple sclerosis. The origin of this receptor is a female donor in good health, enrolled as a control in a pregnancy study. The rearrangement uses TRBV6-1 and TRBJ2-1, with 12 bases identical to TRBD2. Sequences were derived from CD4+ T cells from peripheral blood mononuclear cells, sampled after pregnancy. This CDR3 reads CASGSSGGAYIEQFF. The CDR3, as DNA: TGTGCCAGCGGCTCTAGCGGGGGGGCCTATATTGAGCAGTTCTTC.